These 9 T cell receptor beta chains were sequenced from one sample in a study of cytomegalovirus exposure and HLA in healthy donors. TCRdb's copy holds only in-frame clones and misses some; the assay was immunoSEQ multiplex PCR. The repertoire holds about 220,000 clones, with roughly 83% as singletons. The sequenced material came from PBMCs. All receptors come from a woman aged 25 to 39 in good health and CMV-seropositive.

The rearrangement links TRBV11-1 to TRBJ2-7, with a tentative D call TRBD2 (5 bases). The CDR3 consists of 15 residues. V lost 1 base and J 5 bases, leaving 15 bases between the germline ends. The V gene's germline CDR1 is SGHAT and CDR2 FQDESV (reference sequence). This chain's CDR3 is CASSLDQRVGDEQYF. The CDR3 DNA is TGTGCCAGCAGCTTAGACCAGAGGGTCGGCGACGAGCAGTACTTC.

This chain connects TRBV19 to TRBJ1-2, with TRBD1 identical over 7 bases. J gave up 1 base and V 8 bases, and 4 bases lay outside the gene matches. The CDR3 runs to 13 residues. The germline V gene has CDR1 LNHDA and CDR2 SQIVND (reference sequence). The CDR3 spells CASARDSNYGYTF. CDR3 DNA sequence: TGTGCCAGTGCCCGGGACAGTAACTATGGCTACACCTTC.

The chain couples TRBV7-6 to TRBJ2-7; 10 nucleotides align to TRBD1. Germline values: CDR1 SGHVS, CDR2 FNYEAQ. Trimming at V came to 6 bases and at J to 5 bases, leaving 10 bases not matched to a gene. The CDR3 is 15 amino acids. The CDR3, as DNA: TGTGCCAGCAGTTACGGACAGGGGGTTAGGAACGAGCAGTACTTC. This gives the protein CASSYGQGVRNEQYF.

The genes are TRBV14 and TRBJ2-2; D remains ambiguous. This CDR3 contains 13 residues. Germline loops: CDR1 SGHDN, CDR2 FVKESK. Trimming took 1 base from V and 10 from J, leaving 10 bases between them. The CDR3 is CASSQARASELFF. The CDR3 DNA sequence: TGTGCCAGCAGCCAAGCCAGAGCGTCGGAGCTGTTTTTT.

This chain links TRBV2 with TRBJ2-5; D is undetermined. Germline lookup yields CDR1 SNHLY and CDR2 FYNNEI. The CDR3 covers 14 residues. The ends were cut back, 2 bases at V and 0 bases at J, with 7 bases in the middle. For the CDR3, the DNA is TGTGCCAGCAGTGAACCGAGTAACCAAGAGACCCAGTACTTC. Residues: CASSEPSNQETQYF.

The genes are TRBV28 and TRBJ1-4, with 9 positions matching TRBD1. CDR3 length: 15 residues. Germline CDR1 is MDHEN and CDR2 is SYDVKM. The V and J ends lost 5 bases and 7 bases, in that order; junction bases with no gene match: 8. CDR3 bases: TGTGCCAGCAGTCCCCCTACAGGGGGCGGTGAAAAACTGTTTTTT. Its protein is CASSPPTGGGEKLFF.

V is TRBV9 and J is TRBJ2-1; TRBD1 or TRBD2 may be the D gene (5 bases each). V lost 2 bases and J 1 base, leaving 13 bases between the germline ends. Germline V CDR1 and CDR2: SGDLS, YYNGEE. The CDR3 has 16 amino acids. The CDR3 spells CASSVSGRSSYNEQFF. The CDR3 DNA reads as TGTGCCAGCAGCGTCTCGGGGCGGAGTTCCTACAATGAGCAGTTCTTC.

The chain links TRBV4-3 to TRBJ2-2, with D unclear. This CDR3 region has 16 residues. Germline-derived CDR1 and CDR2 are LGHNA and YSLEER. Trimming left V 0 bases short and J 0 bases short, with 8 bases between. Here the CDR3 DNA reads TGCGCCAGCAGCCAAGATATGCTCGCGAACACCGGGGAGCTGTTTTTT. Translated: CASSQDMLANTGELFF.

A single count supports this clone. The rearrangement links TRBV30 to TRBJ2-3; D not certain. Trimming left V 4 bases short and J 4 bases short, with 15 bases between. The CDR3 totals 14 residues. Germline assignment: CDR1 GTSNPN and CDR2 SVGIG (reference sequence). CDR3 nucleotide sequence: TGTGCCTGGAAGATGAAAGTTGGGCCAGATACGCAGTATTTT. Amino acid sequence: CAWKMKVGPDTQYF. Full variable domain (remainder filled in from reference TRBV30 and TRBJ2-3): SQTIHQWPATLVQPVGSPLSLECTVEGTSNPNLYWYRQAAGRGLQLLFYSVGIGQISSEVPQNLSASRPQDRQFILSSKKLLLSDSGFYLCAWKMKVGPDTQYFGPGTRLTVL.